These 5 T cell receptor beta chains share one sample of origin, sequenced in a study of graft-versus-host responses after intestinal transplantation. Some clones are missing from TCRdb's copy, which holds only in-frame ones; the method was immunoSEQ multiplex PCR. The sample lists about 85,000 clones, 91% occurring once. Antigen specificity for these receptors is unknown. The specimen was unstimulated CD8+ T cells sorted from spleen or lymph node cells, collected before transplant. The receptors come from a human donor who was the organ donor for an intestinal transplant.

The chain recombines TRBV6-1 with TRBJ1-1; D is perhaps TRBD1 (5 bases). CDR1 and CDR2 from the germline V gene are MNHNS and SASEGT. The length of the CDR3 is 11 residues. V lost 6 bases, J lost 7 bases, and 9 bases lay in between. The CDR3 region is CASRGLVEAFF. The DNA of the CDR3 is TGTGCCAGCAGGGGACTGGTTGAAGCTTTCTTT.

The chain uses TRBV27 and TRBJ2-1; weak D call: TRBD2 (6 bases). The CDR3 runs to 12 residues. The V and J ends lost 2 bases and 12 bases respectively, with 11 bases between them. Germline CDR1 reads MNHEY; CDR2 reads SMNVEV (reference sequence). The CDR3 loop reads CASSLPGGGQFF. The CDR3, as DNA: TGTGCCAGCAGTTTACCCGGGGGAGGGCAGTTCTTC.

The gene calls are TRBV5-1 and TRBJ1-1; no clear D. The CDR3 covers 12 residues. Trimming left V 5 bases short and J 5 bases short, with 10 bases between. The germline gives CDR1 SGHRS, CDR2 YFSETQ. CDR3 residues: CASRISATEAFF. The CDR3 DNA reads TGCGCCAGCAGGATATCGGCGACTGAAGCTTTCTTT. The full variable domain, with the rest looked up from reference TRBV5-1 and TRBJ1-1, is KAGVTQTPRYLIKTRGQQVTLSCSPISGHRSVSWYQQTPGQGLQFLFEYFSETQRNKGNFPGRFSGRQFSNSRSEMNVSTLELGDSALYLCASRISATEAFFGQGTRLTVV.

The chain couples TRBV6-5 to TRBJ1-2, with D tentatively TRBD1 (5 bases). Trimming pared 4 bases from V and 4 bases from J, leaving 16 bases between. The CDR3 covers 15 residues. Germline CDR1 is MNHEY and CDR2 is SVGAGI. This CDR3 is CASSWTDRDGYGYTF. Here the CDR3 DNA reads TGTGCCAGCAGTTGGACCGATAGGGACGGCTATGGCTACACCTTC.

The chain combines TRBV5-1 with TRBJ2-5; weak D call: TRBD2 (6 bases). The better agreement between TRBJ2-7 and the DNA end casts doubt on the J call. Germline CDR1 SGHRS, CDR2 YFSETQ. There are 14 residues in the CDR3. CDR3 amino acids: CASSPLGRHYEQYF. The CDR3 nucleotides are TGCGCCAGCAGCCCTTTAGGGAGGCACTACGAGCAGTACTTC.